This entry describes one T cell receptor beta chain. Its antigen is unknown. Within one base of it there is no much larger clone, and no base qualities were kept. The label giving this sample's time point can be read as: about 28 days (+/-7) after the second vaccine dose. AZD1222 recipients given second doses at about 4 weeks or at about 12 weeks were pooled, since spike-specific TCR depth and breadth were not found to differ between the two schedules. Vaccinee samples were obtained from the UK trials COV001 and COV002, which included a single-blind randomized controlled phase 2/3 trial of AZD1222 (ChAdOx1 nCoV-19) in healthy adults. For TCRbeta chain sequencing, PBMC samples were collected from trial participants at day 0 and at day 28 after the second dose. These data are taken from a study of T cell responses to AZD1222 COVID-19 vaccine (dated by TCRdb to the early 2020s). For the study in its entirety: A total of just over 230 trial participants underwent TCR sequencing, of whom 200 to 220 had received two doses of AZD1222 and about 26 had received two doses of the MenACWY control vaccine. Trial participants were enrolled into age subgroups of 18-55, 56-69 and 70-plus years, which contained 148, 28 and 57 TCR-sequenced participants, respectively.

Study-wide findings and limitations: The vaccine-associated CD4 TCRs covered the entire spike protein, and the dominant responses fell in regions 160-218 and 743-854. Nearly half of unique spike-specific TCRs reportedly recognized epitopes outside regions mutated in the B.1.351 and B.1.1.7 variants. No day 14 peak-response samples were available, so repertoires were characterized only after the peak T cell response. Only a handful of AZD1222 recipients were SARS-CoV-2 seropositive at baseline, limiting conclusions about previously exposed vaccinees. A significant rise in spike-specific TCR breadth and depth was observed after two AZD1222 doses relative to day 0 and relative to MenACWY recipients. Participants were mostly white British, with more females than males. The authors suggested clonal diversity may have been underestimated. In the small 56-69-year group, the increase in depth fell short of significance, most likely because of low power.

The CDR3 has 14 amino acids, counting the end cysteine and phenylalanine. The kept DNA is CDR3 alone, 42 bases in frame from the first base. Compared with germline, V lacks 4 bases and J lacks 4 bases; bases without a gene match: 1. CDR1 MNHEY and CDR2 SVGEGT were looked up in the germline V gene. The CDR3 regions of human TCRbeta chains were subjected to immunosequencing. From the authors' description of their analysis: Repertoire TCRs were matched against a reference library of SARS-CoV-2-specific TCRs generated with the MIRA antigen-specificity platform. Breadth was defined as the fraction of unique TCRs that were SARS-CoV-2-associated. Depth was defined as the fraction of total T cells that were SARS-CoV-2-associated. Each spike-specific TCR was assigned to its reactive spike region and to a CD4 or CD8 class using the MIRA data. Log10-transformed breadth and depth values were compared by one-way ANOVA with Sidak's multiple comparisons tests. TCRdb provides this immuneACCESS table in a form limited to in-frame rearrangements. Some clones are lacking; in checked studies, under half of them reflect an unresolved V gene, and why the rest are absent is not known. V and J calls and clone size follow that table, whereas D and trimming were derived from the DNA. This sample comprises about 180,000 clones, 88% of them detected only once. The ten top clones hold about 24% of the sample.

This clonotype originated in an adult who received the AZD1222 COVID-19 vaccine. The specimen was peripheral blood, collected 28 days after the second AZD1222 dose. Here the chain combines TRBV6-2 or TRBV6-3 and TRBJ1-2; 12 bases in the middle match TRBD1. In nucleotide form, the sequence is TGTGCCAGCAGTTGGGGACAGGGGGCCTATGGCTACACCTTC. Translated, it gives CASSWGQGAYGYTF.